A single T cell receptor beta chain is shown here with its context. The treatment is: around 19 received Ad26.COV2.S at low or high dose, single or two shots; about 5 received placebo; per-sample allocation not given. Specimens were obtained on day 63 following the first vaccine or placebo injection. In Boston, an adult donor aged 18-55 years took part. These data come from a study of Ad26.COV2.S vaccination and SARS-CoV-2 variants. Libraries were prepared by immunoSEQ multiplex PCR; TCRdb keeps only in-frame clonotypes and omits some of them. The data show roughly 400,000 clones, approximately 90% seen once. V lost 5 bases and J lost 4, with 12 bases in between. The germline CDR1 and CDR2 sequences are SNHLY and FYNNEI. CDR3 length equals 13 residues.

Specimen: peripheral blood, collected in a trial of Ad26.COV2.S vaccine versus placebo. The chain uses TRBV2 and TRBJ2-7, with D perhaps TRBD1 (6 bases). This clonotype originated in a person between 18 and 65 years old who received the Ad26.COV2.S COVID-19 vaccine or a placebo. The CDR3 bases are TGTGCCAGCAGTAAGGGACAACCTTACGAGCAGTACTTC. The encoded protein is CASSKGQPYEQYF.